This paragraph reports one T cell receptor (beta chain). Under the authors' procedure: Amplified reference gene primers provided the basis for estimating nucleated cell counts. Assay used: immunoSEQ multiplex PCR; TCRdb lists only in-frame clones, some missing. That table supplies the V and J calls and clone size; D and trimming were determined from the DNA. The data show 250,000 to 350,000 clones, roughly 86% seen once. The sample belongs to a study of blood T cell repertoires in COVID-19. For the study at large: Samples of COVID-19 (acute and convalescent) were obtained from the United States, Italy and Spain. Sample material is recorded as cDNA or gDNA derived from T cells, B-cell-depleted T cells, or PBMCs.

Source material: peripheral blood. The receptor was isolated from a woman aged 50 to 60 who had recovered from COVID-19.

The CDR3 DNA is TGTGCCAGCGAGCCAGGGGCCGCTCTCCCTACGAGAGAAGCTTTCTTT. This sequence encodes CASEPGAALPTREAFF. The chain employs TRBV27 and TRBJ1-1; D perhaps matches TRBD1 (6 bases). The V gene lost 8 bases and the J gene lost 8 bases, with 27 bases spanning the gap. Germline CDR1 reads MNHEY; CDR2 reads SMNVEV (reference sequence). CDR3 length: 16 residues.